This entry features one T cell receptor beta chain sequence. Its antigen is still unknown. The sample belongs to a study of T cell repertoires in ileal Crohn's disease. Whole-study context: Thiopurines (around 11) or anti-TNF agents (more than 17) were given postoperatively to about half.

Generated by immunoSEQ multiplex PCR, the TCRdb table keeps only in-frame clones and is missing some. The table lists approximately 17,000 clones, roughly 83% of them singletons. Trimming removed 4 bases from V and 3 bases from J; junction bases left unmatched: 10. Germline CDR1 is SGHTS and CDR2 is YDEGEE. The length of the CDR3 is 16 residues. Study findings and constraints: Mucosal expansions were suggested to be mainly CD8 T cells. Clonal expansions were more frequent in active smokers than non-smokers at surgery.

The sequenced sample was ileal tissue. The chain is built from TRBV5-8 and TRBJ2-3; 8 nucleotides match TRBD2. The origin of this receptor is an adult with Crohn's disease. The CDR3 DNA reads as TGTGCCAGCAGCCCCGGGGGGGACCACCCAACAGATACGCAGTATTTT. This translates into CASSPGGDHPTDTQYF.